What follows are 18 T cell receptor beta chains derived from one specimen sequenced in a study of CD8 T cells in ankylosing spondylitis. TCRdb re-derived calls from the 5' RACE reads in MiXCR, one entry per CDR3 protein. The sample contains about 220,000 distinct CDR3 sequences, over 9.5% of which appear only once. What was sequenced was blood, either unsorted or a sorted T cell fraction (not recorded which). The receptors shown here come from a male donor with ankylosing spondylitis or in good health (not recorded which).

The chain couples TRBV19 to TRBJ1-2; possible D gene TRBD1, 5 bases. This CDR3 comprises 14 residues. V was trimmed by 8 bases and J by 4 bases, leaving 17 bases between them. CDR1 and CDR2 from the germline V gene are LNHDA and SQIVND (reference sequence). CDR3 sequence (DNA): TGTGCCAGTGGGGGAGGACAAACGATCTATGGCTACACCTTC. This encodes CASGGGQTIYGYTF. Supplemented by reference TRBV19 and TRBJ1-2, the full variable domain reads DGGITQSPKYLFRKEGQNVTLSCEQNLNHDAMYWYRQDPGQGLRLIYYSQIVNDFQKGDIAEGYSVSREKKESFPLTVTSAQKNPTAFYLCASGGGQTIYGYTFGSGTRLTVV.

This clonotype was observed a handful of times. The chain links TRBV9 to TRBJ1-1; D is undetermined. The CDR3 covers 14 residues. The V end lost 0 bases, the J end lost 1 base, and 7 bases lay between the germline ends. CDR1 SGDLS and CDR2 YYNGEE come from the germline V gene. For the CDR3, the DNA is TGTGCCAGCAGCGTAGCCGTACAGAACACTGAAGCTTTCTTT. Translating gives CASSVAVQNTEAFF. Full variable domain (rest looked up from reference TRBV9 and TRBJ1-1): DSGVTQTPKHLITATGQRVTLRCSPRSGDLSVYWYQQSLDQGLQFLIQYYNGEERAKGNILERFSAQQFPDLHSELNLSSLELGDSALYFCASSVAVQNTEAFFGQGTRLTVV.

There are a few counts of this clonotype. The rearrangement joins TRBV29-1 to TRBJ2-1; weak D call: TRBD2 (6 bases). The CDR3 is 12 amino acids. Trimming took off 6 bases at V and 9 bases at J, with 15 bases between the two ends. The germline gives CDR1 SQVTM, CDR2 ANQGSEA. The CDR3 is CSVALDGGEQFF. The CDR3 DNA reads as TGCAGCGTCGCACTCGACGGGGGTGAGCAGTTCTTC.

The chain employs TRBV5-6 and TRBJ2-7; no definite D call. This CDR3 contains 15 residues. Trimming took 4 bases from V and 2 from J, leaving 16 bases between them. The germline V gene has CDR1 SGHDT and CDR2 YYEEEE. CDR3 in amino acids: CASSQTGRMAYEQYF. The CDR3 nucleotides read TGTGCCAGCAGCCAGACCGGACGGATGGCCTACGAGCAGTACTTC.

This clonotype has ten or more counts. The CDR3 protein is CASSLEGNTNVLTF. The CDR3 DNA is TGCGCCAGCAGCTTGGAAGGCAATACCAACGTCCTGACTTTC. The rearrangement joins TRBV5-1 to TRBJ2-6; no definite D call. Germline assignment: CDR1 SGHRS and CDR2 YFSETQ. The V and J ends lost 0 bases and 8 bases respectively, with 9 bases between them. This CDR3 spans 14 amino acids.

This clonotype was seen ten or more times. The rearrangement links TRBV15 to TRBJ1-1; TRBD1 might be the D (6 bases). The CDR3 sequence is 16 residues long. Germline V lookup: CDR1 LNHNV, CDR2 YYDKDF (reference sequence). V shed 6 bases and J shed 4 bases, with 21 bases lying between them. Here the CDR3 DNA reads TGTGCCACCAGACCCCGGCGGGGGGCCATCTCCACTGAAGCTTTCTTT. This translates into CATRPRRGAISTEAFF.

This clonotype was detected ten times or more. The chain uses TRBV14 and TRBJ1-2; the D is unclear. This CDR3 comprises 16 residues. With 1 base removed from V and 3 bases from J, the gap between germline ends came to 15 bases. CDR1 and CDR2 from the germline V gene are SGHDN and FVKESK. The CDR3 is CASSQGVLSRDYGYTF. The CDR3 nucleotides are TGTGCCAGCAGCCAAGGGGTTCTGTCCCGGGACTATGGCTACACCTTC.

This clonotype was counted ten times or more. The rearrangement uses TRBV5-1 and TRBJ2-1, with 12 bases fitting TRBD2. The CDR3 consists of 14 residues. Trimming cost V 3 bases and J 5 bases; bases outside gene matches: 0. From germline, CDR1 is SGHRS and CDR2 YFSETQ. The CDR3 DNA is TGCGCCAGCAGCTGGACTAGCGGGGACAATGAGCAGTTCTTC. As protein: CASSWTSGDNEQFF. The entire variable domain, with the rest obtained from reference TRBV5-1 and TRBJ2-1, is as follows: KAGVTQTPRYLIKTRGQQVTLSCSPISGHRSVSWYQQTPGQGLQFLFEYFSETQRNKGNFPGRFSGRQFSNSRSEMNVSTLELGDSALYLCASSWTSGDNEQFFGPGTRLTVL.

At least ten counts were recorded for this clonotype. The chain is built from TRBV27 and TRBJ2-1; 9 nucleotides line up with TRBD1. The CDR3 runs 15 residues. The V and J ends lost 10 bases and 8 bases, in that order; junction bases with no gene match: 15. CDR1 and CDR2 from the germline V gene are MNHEY and SMNVEV (reference sequence). In DNA form, the CDR3 reads TGTGCCACTAGCCCCGGGACAGGGTATTGGGATGAGCAGTTCTTC. Its protein product is CATSPGTGYWDEQFF.

This clonotype was detected only a few times. The chain is built from TRBV7-2 and TRBJ2-1; D is ambiguous. The CDR3 sequence is 14 residues long. Germline V CDR1 and CDR2: SGHTA, FQGNSA. V dropped 1 base and J dropped 5 bases, with 9 bases sitting between them. CDR3 residues: CASSLGRVDNEQFF. DNA of the CDR3: TGTGCCAGCAGCTTAGGACGAGTAGACAATGAGCAGTTCTTC.

At least ten counts were recorded for this clonotype. The chain uses TRBV19 and TRBJ1-2, with 8 positions matching TRBD1. Germline CDR1 LNHDA, CDR2 SQIVND (reference sequence). The CDR3 is made up of 15 amino acids. V gave up 1 base and J gave up 2 bases; unmatched junction bases: 3. This chain's CDR3 is CASSIGQGTNYGYTF. The CDR3, as DNA: TGTGCCAGTAGTATAGGACAGGGGACCAACTATGGCTACACCTTC. Filled out from reference TRBV19 and TRBJ1-2, the complete variable domain reads DGGITQSPKYLFRKEGQNVTLSCEQNLNHDAMYWYRQDPGQGLRLIYYSQIVNDFQKGDIAEGYSVSREKKESFPLTVTSAQKNPTAFYLCASSIGQGTNYGYTFGSGTRLTVV.

This clonotype showed up many times. The chain couples TRBV6-2 or TRBV6-3 to TRBJ2-3; no clear D gene. Per the germline V gene, CDR1 is MNHEY and CDR2 is SVGEGT. CDR3 length equals 17 residues. V lost 10 bases, J lost 1 base, and 24 bases lay in between. In DNA, the CDR3 is TGTGCCACCCTGACCTCGTTGCAAGCGATGGGCACAGATACGCAGTATTTT. Amino acids: CATLTSLQAMGTDTQYF.

This clonotype was seen repeatedly, ten times or more. This chain links TRBV2 with TRBJ2-3, with a weak D call TRBD1 (7 bases). Trimming removed 7 bases from V and 2 bases from J, with 16 bases in between. Germline V gives CDR1 SNHLY, CDR2 FYNNEI. This CDR3 has 15 residues. DNA for the CDR3: TGTGCCAGCACCCCCGGAGGGGGCACCACAGATACGCAGTATTTT. Amino acid sequence: CASTPGGGTTDTQYF.

In this sample, this clonotype turned up many times. CDR3 sequence: CASSLIQGETQYF. The CDR3 DNA reads TGTGCCAGCAGCCTTATACAGGGGGAGACCCAGTACTTC. This chain links TRBV12-3 or TRBV12-4 with TRBJ2-5, with 7 bases identical to TRBD1. There are 13 residues in the CDR3. V gave up 6 bases and J gave up 5 bases; unmatched junction bases: 6.

For this clonotype: At one boundary the junction diverges from the germline segment, which might be a read error. V gene TRBV7-2 combines with J gene TRBJ2-2; TRBD2 aligns across 9 bases. Germline values: CDR1 SGHTA, CDR2 FQGNSA. The CDR3 length is 16 residues. The CDR3 DNA reads as TGTGCCAGCAGCTTAGCGCTGAGACTAGCGGCCGGGGAGCCGTTTTTT. This sequence encodes CASSLALRLAAGEPFF.

V is TRBV7-2 and J is TRBJ2-1; the match to TRBD2 covers 8 bases. The junction had 4 bases not matched to a gene; V was cut back by 4 bases and J by 5 bases. Per the germline V gene, CDR1 is SGHTA and CDR2 is FQGNSA. CDR3 length equals 14 residues. CDR3 nucleotide sequence: TGTGCCAGCAGCTCGGGGACTAGACACAATGAGCAGTTCTTC. Translation gives CASSSGTRHNEQFF.

This clonotype was recorded many times. CDR3 loop: CASSQDFGVPEQFF. The CDR3 DNA reads TGTGCCAGCAGCCAAGATTTCGGGGTACCGGAGCAGTTCTTC. The V and J genes are TRBV3-1 and TRBJ2-1, with D possibly TRBD2 on 5 matching bases. V was pared by 0 bases and J by 10 bases, with 13 bases between. Germline values: CDR1 LGHDT, CDR2 YNNKEL (reference sequence). This CDR3 is built from 14 residues.

The sample holds many counts of this clonotype. V usage is TRBV29-1 and J usage is TRBJ1-5; D is unclear. The CDR3 runs to 13 residues. Germline-derived CDR1 and CDR2 are SQVTM and ANQGSEA. Between the trimmed V and J ends, which lost 4 bases and 1 base, there was a span of 8 bases. CDR3 nucleotide sequence: TGCAGCGTTGTTTCGGGGAGCAATCAGCCCCAGCATTTT. This gives the protein CSVVSGSNQPQHF. The variable domain in full, completed from reference TRBV29-1 and TRBJ1-5, reads SAVISQKPSRDICQRGTSLTIQCQVDSQVTMMFWYRQQPGQSLTLIATANQGSEATYESGFVIDKFPISRPNLTFSTLTVSNMSPEDSSIYLCSVVSGSNQPQHFGDGTRLSIL.